This T cell receptor (beta chain) comes out of a study of shared clonotypes between healthy human individuals. Overall study context: Each donor contributed plates that comprised three CD4 naive, three CD4 memory, two CD8 naive and one CD8 memory.

Findings of the study overall: Investigators expected sequencing depth to affect clonotype sharing among donors. Naive subsets generally had larger estimated richness than memory subsets.

V shed 0 bases and J 2 bases; nucleotides not matched to a gene: 14. This CDR3 region has 20 residues. In germline, CDR1 is SGHRS, CDR2 YFSETQ. This table comes from immunoSEQ multiplex PCR, and its TCRdb copy is limited to in-frame clones, with some not included. The repertoire holds hundreds of thousands of clones, almost 97% seen once, with 0.06% in the top ten. On this clone itself: Its antigen is currently unknown.

The origin of this receptor is a young woman in good health. Material: naive CD4+ T cells sorted from blood. Subset here: CD45RA+ positively selected. This sequence joins TRBV5-1 and TRBJ2-1, with 10 nucleotides matching TRBD2. CDR3 bases: TGCGCCAGCAGCTTGGTTCCGACTAGCGGGCACCTCGCCACCTACAATGAGCAGTTCTTC. This gives the protein CASSLVPTSGHLATYNEQFF.